The rows below give T cell receptor beta chains drawn from one sample of a study of Ad26.COV2.S vaccination and SARS-CoV-2 variants. Only in-frame clones appear in the TCRdb table, and some are missing; sequencing was by immunoSEQ multiplex PCR. This table holds 350,000 to 450,000 clones, around 93% found once. Sequences were derived from peripheral blood, sampled in a trial of Ad26.COV2.S vaccine versus placebo. The origin of the receptors is a person between 18 and 65 years old who received the Ad26.COV2.S COVID-19 vaccine or a placebo. CDR3s include the opening cysteine and the closing phenylalanine or tryptophan. A D gene is named only where the DNA matches it firmly. A row's size may be missing; if present it is once, few, many or a size class.

>few|TRBV5-6|TRBJ2-2|TRBD2
CASSLRLAGLNTGELFF
TGTGCCAGCAGCTTGCGGCTAGCGGGTTTAAACACCGGGGAGCTGTTTTTT
>.|TRBV7-8|TRBJ2-3|.
CASSLVGAYTDTQYF
TGTGCCAGCAGCTTAGTGGGGGCATACACAGATACGCAGTATTTT
>.|TRBV5-1|TRBJ2-7|.
CASSLDRDSYSYEQYF
TGCGCCAGCAGCTTGGACCGGGACTCCTACTCCTACGAGCAGTACTTC
>.|TRBV9|TRBJ2-7|.
CASSIWGGRDEQYF
TGTGCCAGCAGCATATGGGGGGGCAGGGACGAGCAGTACTTC
>.|TRBV3-1/TRBV3-2|TRBJ2-5|.
CASSQPDSEETQYF
TGTGCCAGCAGCCAACCGGACTCGGAAGAGACCCAGTACTTC
>.|TRBV3-1/TRBV3-2|TRBJ2-5|TRBD2
CASLSLAVPGTQYF
TGTGCCAGTCTTAGTCTAGCGGTACCTGGGACCCAGTACTTC
>.|TRBV5-1|TRBJ1-1|.
CASSYRVPNTEAFF
TGCGCCAGCAGCTACAGGGTTCCCAATACTGAAGCTTTCTTT
>.|TRBV4-2|TRBJ2-5|TRBD2
CASSQEVMRGALQETQYF
TGTGCCAGCAGCCAAGAGGTTATGCGGGGGGCTTTGCAAGAGACCCAGTACTTC
>.|TRBV19|TRBJ1-1|TRBD1
CASSILGRGRGVEAFF
TGTGCCAGTAGTATACTCGGCAGGGGGAGGGGTGTTGAAGCTTTCTTT
>.|TRBV27|TRBJ1-1|.
CASLKNTEAFF
TGTGCCAGTCTTAAGAACACTGAAGCTTTCTTT
>.|TRBV9|TRBJ2-7|TRBD2
CASSPSSRTSSYEQYF
TGTGCCAGCAGCCCCTCCTCGAGGACTAGCAGCTACGAGCAGTACTTC
>.|TRBV28|TRBJ2-7|TRBD1
CASVGHIMGTGFGEQYF
TGTGCCAGCGTGGGACATATTATGGGGACAGGATTCGGCGAGCAGTACTTC
>.|TRBV28|TRBJ2-3|TRBD2
CASSFTTGTRFLF
TGTGCCAGCAGTTTCACAACCGGGACTAGGTTTCTTTTT
>.|TRBV10-3|TRBJ1-2|.
CAISESNGYTF
TGTGCCATCAGTGAGTCGAATGGCTACACCTTC
>.|TRBV27|TRBJ1-6|.
CASSSREGGFNSPLHF
TGTGCCAGCAGTTCCAGGGAGGGGGGATTTAATTCACCCCTCCACTTT
>.|TRBV15|TRBJ1-1|TRBD1
CATRGGGLTEAFF
TGTGCCACCAGGGGAGGGGGCCTCACTGAAGCTTTCTTT
>.|TRBV5-6|TRBJ2-3|.
CASSLGARATDTQYF
TGTGCCAGCAGCTTGGGGGCCAGGGCCACAGATACGCAGTATTTT
>once|TRBV2|TRBJ1-1|TRBD1
CASKGSRGGSEAFF
TGTGCCAGCAAGGGGAGCAGGGGGGGGTCCGAAGCTTTCTTT
>.|TRBV2|TRBJ2-7|TRBD2
CASSTSGGAKEQYF
TGTGCCAGCAGTACGAGCGGGGGGGCCAAAGAGCAGTACTTC
>.|TRBV4-3|TRBJ2-5|.
CASSQEVLETQYF
TGCGCCAGCAGCCAAGAAGTTTTAGAGACCCAGTACTTC
>once|TRBV5-1|TRBJ1-2|.
CASSLAADSNYGYTF
TGCGCCAGCAGCTTGGCGGCGGATTCTAACTATGGCTACACCTTC
>.|TRBV5-1|TRBJ2-3|TRBD2
CASSPRGAGGEDTQYF
TGCGCCAGCAGCCCCAGGGGAGCGGGGGGCGAGGATACGCAGTATTTT
>.|TRBV19|TRBJ2-3|.
CASSIILTDTQYF
TGTGCCAGTAGTATCATCCTCACAGATACGCAGTATTTT
>few|TRBV9|TRBJ2-7|.
CASNQGTSSYEQYF
TGTGCCAGCAATCAGGGGACAAGCTCCTACGAGCAGTACTTC
>.|TRBV30|TRBJ2-4|.
CALGVAKNIQYF
TGTGCCTTAGGAGTGGCCAAAAACATTCAGTACTTC
>once|TRBV5-6|TRBJ2-1|.
CASSFGDYNEQFF
TGTGCCAGCAGCTTCGGCGACTACAATGAGCAGTTCTTC
>.|TRBV2|TRBJ2-3|TRBD2
CASSGGSGVDYTQYF
TGTGCCAGCAGTGGTGGTAGCGGGGTTGATTATACGCAGTATTTT
>.|TRBV7-4|TRBJ1-5|.
CASSLPHFDAVPGDQPQHF
TGTGCCAGCAGCTTACCCCATTTCGATGCAGTTCCTGGGGATCAGCCCCAGCATTTT
>.|TRBV15|TRBJ2-7|.
CATSRESYGVEQYF
TGTGCCACCAGCAGAGAATCATACGGGGTCGAGCAGTACTTC
>.|TRBV28|TRBJ1-2|.
CASSLPEGRWYGYTF
TGTGCCAGCAGTTTACCGGAGGGTCGGTGGTATGGCTACACCTTC
>.|TRBV7-8|TRBJ2-3|.
CASSLPKFRDTQYF
TGTGCCAGCAGCCTCCCCAAGTTTAGGGATACGCAGTATTTT
>once|TRBV9|TRBJ1-1|.
CASSVAVSGGTEAFF
TGTGCCAGCAGCGTAGCTGTTTCGGGGGGGACTGAAGCTTTCTTT